This T cell receptor (beta chain) was captured by sequencing in a study of Ad26.COV2.S vaccination and SARS-CoV-2 variants. Clones were sequenced by immunoSEQ multiplex PCR, and TCRdb holds only the in-frame ones, with some missing. The repertoire includes 330,000 or so clones, about 90% of them detected once, and 5.5% sits in the top ten. Treatment: 19 received Ad26.COV2.S at low or high dose, single or two shots; 5 received placebo; per-sample allocation not given. Day 63 following the first vaccine or placebo injection was when the samples were taken. The CDR3 runs to 14 residues. Trimming removed 6 bases from V and 0 bases from J, with 6 bases in between. The germline gives CDR1 MNHEY, CDR2 SVGAGI.

The rearrangement links TRBV6-5 to TRBJ2-6, with no clear D. The TCR was taken from a person aged 18-65 years who received the Ad26.COV2.S COVID-19 vaccine or a placebo. Material: peripheral blood, obtained in a trial of Ad26.COV2.S vaccine versus placebo. The CDR3 loop is CASSGLSGANVLTF. In DNA, the CDR3 is TGTGCCAGCAGCGGGCTCTCTGGGGCCAACGTCCTGACTTTC.